This TCR beta chain was obtained from a study of shared clonotypes between healthy human individuals. Study conclusions and caveats: Rarefaction showed that sequencing of sorted subsets was incomplete (despite large depth). Only blood was sampled, and tissue TCR repertoires likely differ from blood ones.

CD4+ cells were split into CD45RA+ naive and CD45RA-negative memory subsets. Regarding this clone: As yet, its antigen is unknown.

This CDR3 spans 12 amino acids. Trimming stripped 3 bases from V and 1 base from J, with 6 bases between. Germline-derived CDR1 and CDR2 are SQVTM and ANQGSEA. Here immunoSEQ multiplex PCR was the method, and the copy in TCRdb shows in-frame clones only, minus some. Of some 2.3 million clones listed, approximately 95% are singletons. Material for sequencing was naive CD4+ T cells from PBMCs. As to subset: CD45RA+ positively selected. The rearrangement links TRBV29-1 to TRBJ1-1; D call uncertain. The TCR comes from a man aged 18-30 years in good health. Some clones in this sample may be carry-over from other donors' samples. The CDR3 is CSVDVTNTEAFF. CDR3 coding DNA: TGCAGCGTTGACGTGACGAACACTGAAGCTTTCTTT.